The 27 T cell receptor beta chains given below trace back to one sample, sequenced in a study of blood T cells in healthy people across ages. A second roughly 7 to 12 cycle PCR used barcoded and J-beta primers. One entry per CDR3 protein results from TCRdb running MiXCR on the 5' RACE reads. The sample consists of about 1,600,000 distinct CDR3 sequences, roughly 40% of them appearing once. The specimen sequenced was blood. These TCRs come from a woman under 30 in good health.

The gene calls are TRBV7-2 and TRBJ2-5; 10 bases line up with TRBD2. The germline V gene has CDR1 SGHTA and CDR2 FQGNSA. The ends lost 1 base at V and 11 bases at J; junction bases unmatched: 16. This CDR3 spans 17 amino acids. CDR3 DNA: TGTGCCAGCAGCTTAGTGTGGGCTAGCGGGGGTCTTGGTGAGCAGTACTTC. Translated: CASSLVWASGGLGEQYF.

The V gene is TRBV4-1, the J gene TRBJ1-5; 8 nucleotides align to TRBD1. The CDR3 spans 17 residues. Germline-derived CDR1 and CDR2 are MGHRA and YSYEKL. J gave up 10 bases and V 0 bases, and 14 bases lay outside the gene matches. The CDR3 region has the DNA TGCGCCAGCAGCCAAGACCCCCCGGGACAGGCCTTGGAACCCCAGCATTTT. The encoded protein is CASSQDPPGQALEPQHF.

This clonotype was picked up a small number of times. This chain joins TRBV7-8 and TRBJ2-7; tentatively, D is TRBD1 or TRBD2 (5 bases each). Trimming cost V 8 bases and J 2 bases, with 16 bases left between them. Germline V gives CDR1 SGHVS, CDR2 FQNEAQ. CDR3 size: 14 residues. The CDR3 coding sequence is TGTGCCAGCTCAGTCCGTGAGGGGCCCTACGAGCAGTACTTC. It codes for CASSVREGPYEQYF.

The table lists this clonotype with a count of one. The rearrangement links TRBV20-1 to TRBJ1-6; D gene ambiguous. This CDR3 is built from 12 residues. Germline V gene sequence: CDR1 DFQATT, CDR2 SNEGSKA (reference sequence). Between the trimmed V and J ends, which lost 3 bases and 7 bases, there was a span of 7 bases. The DNA for the CDR3 is TGCAGTGCTAGTGGGTTGAATTCACCCCTCCACTTT. Its protein product is CSASGLNSPLHF.

The chain links TRBV20-1 to TRBJ1-2; tentatively, D is TRBD1 (5 bases). This CDR3 region has 14 residues. V was clipped by 1 base and J by 4 bases, with 13 bases between them. The V gene's germline CDR1 is DFQATT and CDR2 SNEGSKA (reference sequence). The CDR3 loop is CSARGIGQGYGYTF. CDR3 DNA sequence: TGCAGTGCTAGAGGGATTGGCCAGGGCTATGGCTACACCTTC.

This clonotype was picked up a small number of times. The J gene is TRBJ2-7, the V gene TRBV12-3 or TRBV12-4, with D unclear. The CDR3 consists of 14 residues. Trimming removed 7 bases from V and 2 bases from J, with 15 bases in between. CDR3 in DNA: TGTGCCAGCAATTCCCCGGGTCCCCCCTACGAGCAGTACTTC. This sequence encodes CASNSPGPPYEQYF.

This chain uses TRBV5-1 with TRBJ1-3, with TRBD1 as a possible D gene (6 bases). Deletions cut 4 bases from V and 4 bases from J, with 15 bases between. The CDR3 runs 15 residues. CDR1 is SGHRS and CDR2 is YFSETQ in the germline V gene. The CDR3 region has the DNA TGCGCCAGCAGCACTGCCCCGACAGGAGGAAACACCATATATTTT. Encoded protein: CASSTAPTGGNTIYF.

J is TRBJ1-2 and V is TRBV7-9, with D maybe TRBD1 (6 bases). Deletions cut 5 bases from V and 8 bases from J, with 15 bases between. Germline V lookup: CDR1 SEHNR, CDR2 FQNEAQ (reference sequence). The CDR3 has 13 residues. This CDR3 is CASSEPGQRGYTF. CDR3 nucleotide sequence: TGTGCCAGCAGCGAACCGGGACAAAGGGGCTACACCTTC.

This clonotype came up a few times. V and J are TRBV9 and TRBJ2-6, with D tentatively TRBD1 (6 bases). The CDR3 runs 18 residues. The V and J ends lost 0 bases and 0 bases respectively, with 13 bases between them. Germline V CDR1 and CDR2: SGDLS, YYNGEE. CDR3 loop: CASSVDDRLVSGANVLTF. DNA of the CDR3: TGTGCCAGCAGCGTAGATGACAGGCTTGTCTCTGGGGCCAACGTCCTGACTTTC.

This clonotype was counted between two and nine times. V and J are TRBV2 and TRBJ1-4, with 7 bases that match TRBD1. The CDR3 consists of 14 residues. Germline trimming cut 7 bases from V and 1 base from J; bases unmatched to any gene: 3. Germline V CDR1 and CDR2: SNHLY, FYNNEI. CDR3 nucleotide sequence: TGTGCCAGCATTAGGGACAGAACTAATGAAAAACTGTTTTTT. It specifies CASIRDRTNEKLFF.

A word on this clonotype: Its ends do not fully match the called genes, so a read error is possible. The rearrangement uses TRBV10-3 and TRBJ1-2; D is uncertain. Germline V gene lookup returns CDR1 ENHRY and CDR2 SYGVKD. The CDR3 totals 13 residues. CDR3 sequence (DNA): TGTACCATCAGTGAGGACGGCGGCTATGGCTACACCTTC. Encoded protein: CTISEDGGYGYTF.

V and J are TRBV20-1 and TRBJ2-7; D is unresolved. The J call could be wrong; TRBJ2-5 is a better fit for the DNA end. Looked up from germline, CDR1 is DFQATT and CDR2 is SNEGSKA (reference sequence). This CDR3 region has 16 residues. The CDR3: CSASGFSASAPETQYF. In DNA, the CDR3 is TGCAGTGCTAGCGGGTTTTCCGCCAGCGCCCCAGAGACCCAGTACTTC.

This chain's CDR3 is CASSSLGLSGKQYF. The CDR3 nucleotides read TGTGCCAGCAGTTCCCTAGGATTGTCCGGAAAGCAGTATTTT. The gene calls are TRBV6-5 and TRBJ2-3; D remains unclear. The CDR3 is made up of 14 amino acids. The germline CDR1 and CDR2 sequences are MNHEY and SVGAGI. V was shortened by 4 bases and J by 11 bases, with 19 bases between the two germline ends.

This clonotype was seen repeatedly, ten times or more. The rearrangement uses TRBV4-2 and TRBJ2-3, with 9 bases lining up with TRBD2. Trimming removed 0 bases from V and 6 bases from J; junction bases left unmatched: 7. The CDR3 length is 16 residues. Germline-derived CDR1 and CDR2 are LGHNA and YNFKEQ. In DNA, the CDR3 is TGTGCCAGCAGCCAAGATTCGGCTAGCGGGACGGATACGCAGTATTTT. Encoded protein: CASSQDSASGTDTQYF.

V usage is TRBV6-6 and J usage is TRBJ1-4, with D perhaps matching TRBD1 (5 bases). Germline assignment: CDR1 MNHNY and CDR2 SVGAGI (reference sequence). This CDR3 has 17 residues. Trimming pared 11 bases from V and 3 bases from J, leaving 25 bases between. CDR3: CAAGGGESTRANEKLFF. The CDR3 nucleotides read TGTGCCGCGGGAGGAGGGGAATCTACCAGGGCTAATGAAAAACTGTTTTTT.

Remarks on this clonotype: A read error may account for a junction end that differs from germline. The V gene is TRBV12-5, the J gene TRBJ2-5; 15 positions agree with TRBD2. Looked up from germline, CDR1 is LGHNT and CDR2 is FRNRAP. The length of the CDR3 is 16 residues. CDR3 protein: CASGLGLAGGQETQYF. The DNA for the CDR3 is TGTGCTAGTGGCTTGGGACTAGCGGGGGGCCAAGAGACCCAGTACTTC. Full variable domain (missing parts from reference TRBV12-5 and TRBJ2-5): DARVTQTPRHKVTEMGQEVTMRCQPILGHNTVFWYRQTMMQGLELLAYFRNRAPLDDSGMPKDRFSAEMPDATLATLKIQPSEPRDSAVYFCASGLGLAGGQETQYFGPGTRLLVL.

The rearrangement joins TRBV3-1 to TRBJ1-5; 8 bases align to TRBD1. Germline CDR1 is LGHDT and CDR2 is YNNKEL (reference sequence). There are 13 residues in the CDR3. The ends lost 4 bases at V and 7 bases at J; junction bases unmatched: 3. CDR3 DNA: TGTGCCAGCAGCCGGTGGACAGGGCAGCCCCAGCATTTT. It yields the protein CASSRWTGQPQHF.

V usage is TRBV28 and J usage is TRBJ1-2, with 7 bases that match TRBD1. Per the germline V gene, CDR1 is MDHEN and CDR2 is SYDVKM. CDR3 length: 12 amino acids. Trimming removed 6 bases from V and 13 bases from J; junction bases left unmatched: 11. CDR3 bases: TGTGCCAGCAGGAAGACAGGGTCTCCCCCCACCTTC. Amino acids: CASRKTGSPPTF.

This clonotype was observed many times. The rearrangement uses TRBV29-1 and TRBJ2-1, with D perhaps matching TRBD2 (7 bases). The CDR3 contains 17 residues. Deletions cut 4 bases from V and 4 bases from J, with 23 bases between. Per the germline V gene, CDR1 is SQVTM and CDR2 is ANQGSEA. CDR3 residues: CSVAGAGERERYNEQFF. The CDR3 coding sequence is TGCAGCGTTGCGGGGGCCGGAGAGCGGGAACGTTACAATGAGCAGTTCTTC.

V is TRBV24-1 and J is TRBJ2-1; no definite D call. The germline V and J ends were trimmed by 1 base and 6 bases, with 6 bases remaining between them. Germline V lookup: CDR1 KGHDR, CDR2 SFDVKD. This CDR3 is built from 13 residues. Here the CDR3 reads CATSDFGVNEQFF. In DNA, the CDR3 is TGTGCCACCAGTGATTTTGGGGTCAATGAGCAGTTCTTC.

The rearrangement uses TRBV20-1 and TRBJ2-1; 13 bases line up with TRBD2. Trimming took 6 bases from V and 6 from J; bases not matched to a gene: 5. The CDR3 loop spans 14 amino acids. Germline V lookup: CDR1 DFQATT, CDR2 SNEGSKA (reference sequence). CDR3 nucleotides: TGCAGTGCCGGGACTAGCGGGGTACTCAATGAGCAGTTCTTC. As protein: CSAGTSGVLNEQFF.

This clonotype came up a few times. V is TRBV9 and J is TRBJ2-5; D is unresolved. The CDR3 extends over 12 amino acids. Germline CDR1 is SGDLS and CDR2 is YYNGEE. With 3 bases removed from V and 11 bases from J, the gap between germline ends came to 14 bases. The CDR3 DNA reads TGTGCCAGCAGCGCTTTTACGTCGGAGCAGTACTTC. Its translation is CASSAFTSEQYF.

This sequence joins TRBV12-5 and TRBJ2-5; D could derive from TRBD1 or TRBD2 (5 bases each). Germline loops: CDR1 LGHNT, CDR2 FRNRAP. This CDR3 spans 16 amino acids. Trimming shortened V by 6 bases and J by 6 bases, and 23 bases separated the two germline ends. CDR3 loop: CASGPGLPESGQTQYF. The CDR3 DNA reads TGTGCTAGTGGCCCAGGGTTACCAGAATCGGGGCAGACCCAGTACTTC. The variable domain in full, completed from reference TRBV12-5 and TRBJ2-5, reads DARVTQTPRHKVTEMGQEVTMRCQPILGHNTVFWYRQTMMQGLELLAYFRNRAPLDDSGMPKDRFSAEMPDATLATLKIQPSEPRDSAVYFCASGPGLPESGQTQYFGPGTRLLVL.

This clonotype was picked up a small number of times. The CDR3 DNA sequence: TGTGCCAGCAGCTTAGGCTCTCCGGGAGGCTCCACAGATACGCAGTATTTT. This translates into CASSLGSPGGSTDTQYF. The chain combines TRBV7-2 with TRBJ2-3; 7 nucleotides agree with TRBD2. This CDR3 spans 17 amino acids. Germline CDR1 is SGHTA and CDR2 is FQGNSA. Trimming cost V 1 base and J 2 bases; bases outside gene matches: 9.

The chain employs TRBV21-1 and TRBJ1-2; TRBD1 is taken as the D call from the table, unchecked against the DNA. TRBV21-1 is classified as a pseudogene. The CDR3 totals 17 residues. CDR3 loop: CASSPRKWNRVDHGYTF. The CDR3 DNA is TGTGCCAGCAGCCCCCGCAAGTGGAACAGGGTGGATCATGGCTACACCTTC.

In its sample, this clonotype was seen a few times. A read error may produce the germline difference seen at one junction end. The chain couples TRBV3-1 to TRBJ1-2; D perhaps matches TRBD1 (5 bases). Germline V gene data show CDR1 as LGHDT and CDR2 as YNNKEL (reference sequence). This CDR3 is built from 14 residues. The CDR3 here is CACSQDGRQIGYTF. The CDR3 nucleotides are TGTGCCTGCAGCCAAGATGGGCGACAGATTGGCTACACCTTC.

This clonotype was detected a few times. The V gene is TRBV29-1, the J gene TRBJ2-7; TRBD2 matches at 7 bases. Germline values: CDR1 SQVTM, CDR2 ANQGSEA. After removal of 6 bases from V and 2 bases from J, the junction contained 7 bases not matched to a gene. This CDR3 has 13 amino acids. This CDR3 is CSVRDGGTYEQYF. In DNA, the CDR3 is TGCAGCGTCCGGGACGGGGGGACCTACGAGCAGTACTTC.